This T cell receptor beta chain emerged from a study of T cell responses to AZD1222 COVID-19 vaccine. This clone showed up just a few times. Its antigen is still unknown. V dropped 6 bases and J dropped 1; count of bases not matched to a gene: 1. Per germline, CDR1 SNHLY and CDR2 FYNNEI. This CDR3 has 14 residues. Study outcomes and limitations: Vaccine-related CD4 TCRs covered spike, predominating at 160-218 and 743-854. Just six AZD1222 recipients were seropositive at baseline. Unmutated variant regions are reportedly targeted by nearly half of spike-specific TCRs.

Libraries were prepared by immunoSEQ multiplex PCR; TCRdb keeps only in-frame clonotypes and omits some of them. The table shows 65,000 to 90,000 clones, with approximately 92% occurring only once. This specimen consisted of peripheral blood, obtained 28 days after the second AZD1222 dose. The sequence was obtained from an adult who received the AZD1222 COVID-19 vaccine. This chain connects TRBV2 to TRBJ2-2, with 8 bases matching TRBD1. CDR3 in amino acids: CASSGQGNTGELFF. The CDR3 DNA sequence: TGTGCCAGCAGCGGACAGGGGAACACCGGGGAGCTGTTTTTT. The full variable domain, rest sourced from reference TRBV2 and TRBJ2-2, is EPEVTQTPSHQVTQMGQEVILRCVPISNHLYFYWYRQILGQKVEFLVSFYNNEISEKSEIFDDQFSVERPDGSNFTLKIRSTKLEDSAMYFCASSGQGNTGELFFGEGSRLTVL.